Listed below are T cell receptor beta chains from one sample, sequenced in a study of blood T cells in healthy people across ages. Each CDR3 protein gets one entry after TCRdb re-called the 5' RACE reads with MiXCR. The repertoire holds approximately 690,000 distinct CDR3 sequences, 40% to 50% seen once, with about 32% in the top ten. The sample comprised blood. These receptors originate from a man at least 80 years old in good health. Both conserved end residues are part of each CDR3. Fields, in order: V gene, D gene, J gene, clone size, CDR3 DNA, CDR3 protein. The D gene is left open where the match is weak. The size field is filled for only some rows; it gives once, few, many or a size class.

v_call: TRBV3-1
d_call: .
j_call: TRBJ2-7
clone_size: .
cdr3_nt: TGTGCCAGCAGTCGACAGAACTACGAGCAGTACTTC
cdr3_aa: CASSRQNYEQYF

v_call: TRBV7-2
d_call: TRBD2
j_call: TRBJ2-1
clone_size: many
cdr3_nt: TGTGCCAGCAGTTCCGCCGGGACTAGCGGTTACAATGAGCAGTTCTTC
cdr3_aa: CASSSAGTSGYNEQFF

v_call: TRBV2
d_call: .
j_call: TRBJ2-7
clone_size: .
cdr3_nt: TGTGCCAGCAGTTACAGGGAGCCGGTCTACGAGCAGTACTTC
cdr3_aa: CASSYREPVYEQYF

v_call: TRBV4-3
d_call: .
j_call: TRBJ1-1
clone_size: .
cdr3_nt: TGCGCCAGCAGCCCATCCTCGGGGTTGGCTGAAGCTTTCTTT
cdr3_aa: CASSPSSGLAEAFF

v_call: TRBV4-3
d_call: .
j_call: TRBJ2-3
clone_size: many
cdr3_nt: TGCGCCAGCAGCCAAGATAGCCGCACAGATACGCAGTATTTT
cdr3_aa: CASSQDSRTDTQYF

v_call: TRBV6-5
d_call: TRBD1
j_call: TRBJ1-1
clone_size: .
cdr3_nt: TGTGCCAGCAGGGGGATAGACAGGGGAAACACTGAAGCTTTCTTT
cdr3_aa: CASRGIDRGNTEAFF

v_call: TRBV7-9
d_call: TRBD2
j_call: TRBJ2-7
clone_size: .
cdr3_nt: TGTGCCAGCAGCCTAGGGCCTAGCGGGAGTGGTGGTGAGCAGTACTTC
cdr3_aa: CASSLGPSGSGGEQYF

v_call: TRBV4-3
d_call: .
j_call: TRBJ2-1
clone_size: .
cdr3_nt: TGCGCCAGCAGCCTAAGGGACGGGTCTTACAATGAGCAGTTCTTC
cdr3_aa: CASSLRDGSYNEQFF

v_call: TRBV20-1
d_call: .
j_call: TRBJ1-1
clone_size: once
cdr3_nt: TGCAGTGCTGGGGGCGCCGGCACTGAAGCTTTCTTT
cdr3_aa: CSAGGAGTEAFF

v_call: TRBV7-9
d_call: TRBD1
j_call: TRBJ2-5
clone_size: .
cdr3_nt: TGTGCCAGCAGCTTAGCATTGACAGGGAACCAAGAGACCCAGTACTTC
cdr3_aa: CASSLALTGNQETQYF

v_call: TRBV2
d_call: .
j_call: TRBJ1-2
clone_size: .
cdr3_nt: TGTGCCAGCACCAGGGAATATGGCTACACCTTC
cdr3_aa: CASTREYGYTF

v_call: TRBV20-1
d_call: TRBD2
j_call: TRBJ2-7
clone_size: .
cdr3_nt: TGCAGTGCTTCCCCCCTAGGTAGCGGGTACGAGCAGTACTTC
cdr3_aa: CSASPLGSGYEQYF

v_call: TRBV3-1
d_call: .
j_call: TRBJ2-5
clone_size: few
cdr3_nt: TGTGCCAGCAGCCCCGCCGGGGGAAAAGAGACCCAGTACTTC
cdr3_aa: CASSPAGGKETQYF

v_call: TRBV4-3
d_call: TRBD2
j_call: TRBJ2-5
clone_size: .
cdr3_nt: TGCGCCAGCAGCCAAGGGGGGGGGTGGATTGAGGAGACCCAGTACTTC
cdr3_aa: CASSQGGGWIEETQYF

v_call: TRBV7-2
d_call: TRBD2
j_call: TRBJ2-3
clone_size: .
cdr3_nt: TGTGCCAGCAGCTTAGGTAGCGGGGTGGGGGGAGATACGCAGTATTTT
cdr3_aa: CASSLGSGVGGDTQYF

v_call: TRBV7-8
d_call: .
j_call: TRBJ2-5
clone_size: few
cdr3_nt: TGTGCCAGCAGCTTTCAAGTTCAGAGACAGACCCAGTACTTC
cdr3_aa: CASSFQVQRQTQYF

v_call: TRBV9
d_call: TRBD1
j_call: TRBJ1-2
clone_size: many
cdr3_nt: TGTGCCAGCAGCCGGACAGGGGGCCCTAACTATGGCTACACCTTC
cdr3_aa: CASSRTGGPNYGYTF

v_call: TRBV9
d_call: .
j_call: TRBJ2-7
clone_size: .
cdr3_nt: TGTGCCAGCAGAAACACCAACCGGGCAGGGGGGTACGAGCAGTACTTC
cdr3_aa: CASRNTNRAGGYEQYF

v_call: TRBV10-2
d_call: .
j_call: TRBJ1-5
clone_size: .
cdr3_nt: TGCGCCAGCAGTTACGGTGATTATCAGCCCCAGCATTTT
cdr3_aa: CASSYGDYQPQHF

v_call: TRBV6-1
d_call: TRBD1
j_call: TRBJ1-1
clone_size: .
cdr3_nt: TGTGCCAGCAGTGCTGGGGACAGGGTTATGAACACTGAAGCTTTCTTT
cdr3_aa: CASSAGDRVMNTEAFF

v_call: TRBV5-6
d_call: TRBD2
j_call: TRBJ2-1
clone_size: .
cdr3_nt: TGTGCCAGCAGCCCATCCGTAGGGCCGGGCGCGGGAGTGGACAATGAGCAGTTCTTC
cdr3_aa: CASSPSVGPGAGVDNEQFF

v_call: TRBV20-1
d_call: .
j_call: TRBJ1-5
clone_size: many
cdr3_nt: TGCAGTGCTACCAAGACAGGCGGATCGTATCAGCCCCAGCATTTT
cdr3_aa: CSATKTGGSYQPQHF

v_call: TRBV6-1
d_call: .
j_call: TRBJ2-1
clone_size: .
cdr3_nt: TGTGCCAGCAGCCTAATACCTAGGAGCTCCTACAATGAGCAGTTCTTC
cdr3_aa: CASSLIPRSSYNEQFF

v_call: TRBV29-1
d_call: .
j_call: TRBJ2-7
clone_size: .
cdr3_nt: TGCAGCGCCCACGGACAGCGAGCCTACGAGCAGTACTTC
cdr3_aa: CSAHGQRAYEQYF

v_call: TRBV5-1
d_call: TRBD2
j_call: TRBJ2-5
clone_size: .
cdr3_nt: TGCGCCAGCAGCTTGATCCTAGCGGGCGCCGGGACCCAGTACTTC
cdr3_aa: CASSLILAGAGTQYF

v_call: TRBV20-1
d_call: .
j_call: TRBJ1-1
clone_size: .
cdr3_nt: TGCAGTGCCCAGGGTATGGTAATCGAAGCTTTCTTT
cdr3_aa: CSAQGMVIEAFF

v_call: TRBV4-3
d_call: .
j_call: TRBJ1-1
clone_size: many
cdr3_nt: TGCGCCAGCAGCCAATCTCCAAATTGGGGCACTGAAGCTTTCTTT
cdr3_aa: CASSQSPNWGTEAFF

v_call: TRBV20-1
d_call: TRBD2
j_call: TRBJ2-5
clone_size: .
cdr3_nt: TGCAGTGCAAAAGCGGGGGGGTCGGAGACCCAGTACTTC
cdr3_aa: CSAKAGGSETQYF

v_call: TRBV6-2/TRBV6-3
d_call: .
j_call: TRBJ1-2
clone_size: many
cdr3_nt: TGTGCCACCCCTTCGGACCTTGGGTATGGCTACACCTTC
cdr3_aa: CATPSDLGYGYTF

v_call: TRBV28
d_call: .
j_call: TRBJ2-1
clone_size: .
cdr3_nt: TGTGCCAGCAGTTTACGGGCCACCTACAATGAGCAGTTCTTC
cdr3_aa: CASSLRATYNEQFF

v_call: TRBV4-2
d_call: TRBD1
j_call: TRBJ1-6
clone_size: few
cdr3_nt: TGTGCCAGCAGCCCGGGGACAGGGAGGAGCTATAATTCACCCCTCCACTTT
cdr3_aa: CASSPGTGRSYNSPLHF

v_call: TRBV5-5
d_call: .
j_call: TRBJ2-3
clone_size: few
cdr3_nt: TGTGCCAGCAGCCCCCTGGGGGGTTTGAACACAGATACGCAGTATTTT
cdr3_aa: CASSPLGGLNTDTQYF